One sample yielded the 29 T cell receptor beta chains listed below, sequenced in a study of blood T cell repertoires in COVID-19. Profiling relied on immunoSEQ multiplex PCR, and the TCRdb table lists in-frame clones only, not all of them. This sample has 180,000 or so clones; 78% occur once, and the top ten carry 2.8%. Sequenced sample: peripheral blood. The receptors stem from a woman aged 80 or older with active or convalescent COVID-19.

The chain uses TRBV29-1 and TRBJ1-1; 7 nucleotides match TRBD1. Germline loops: CDR1 SQVTM, CDR2 ANQGSEA. V was clipped by 2 bases and J by 8 bases; unmatched bases: 5. The CDR3 runs to 12 residues. DNA for the CDR3: TGCAGCGTTGAAAGACAGGGTTCAGAAGCTTTCTTT. It encodes CSVERQGSEAFF.

The rearrangement uses TRBV6-5 and TRBJ2-1; 9 bases agree with TRBD1. CDR3 length equals 13 residues. Germline CDR1 MNHEY, CDR2 SVGAGI. V lost 7 bases, J lost 7 bases, and 5 bases stayed unmatched. CDR3 nucleotide sequence: TGTGCCAGCATCGGACAGGGGATGAATGAGCAGTTCTTC. Amino acids: CASIGQGMNEQFF.

V and J are TRBV28 and TRBJ1-1, with D possibly being TRBD1 (5 bases). Germline CDR1 and CDR2: MDHEN and SYDVKM. Trimming removed 2 bases from V and 6 bases from J, with 13 bases in between. The CDR3 runs to 14 residues. The CDR3 spells CASSLISWGAEAFF. In DNA, the CDR3 is TGTGCCAGCAGTTTAATATCATGGGGGGCTGAAGCTTTCTTT.

The V and J genes are TRBV2 and TRBJ1-1; TRBD1 matches at 8 bases. V was clipped by 6 bases and J by 6 bases; unmatched bases: 9. CDR1 is SNHLY and CDR2 is FYNNEI in the germline V gene. This CDR3 comprises 14 residues. DNA for the CDR3: TGTGCCAGCAGACCCCAAGTGGGACAGGCTGAAGCTTTCTTT. This sequence encodes CASRPQVGQAEAFF. Complete variable domain (other parts from reference TRBV2 and TRBJ1-1): EPEVTQTPSHQVTQMGQEVILRCVPISNHLYFYWYRQILGQKVEFLVSFYNNEISEKSEIFDDQFSVERPDGSNFTLKIRSTKLEDSAMYFCASRPQVGQAEAFFGQGTRLTVV.

This chain uses TRBV4-1 with TRBJ2-5, with 7 bases matching TRBD1. This CDR3 spans 16 amino acids. The germline V gene encodes CDR1 MGHRA and CDR2 YSYEKL. Germline trimming cut 4 bases from V and 1 base from J; bases unmatched to any gene: 9. CDR3 sequence: CASSPIGTVGQETQYF. DNA for the CDR3: TGCGCCAGCAGCCCAATCGGGACAGTGGGCCAAGAGACCCAGTACTTC.

In this sample, this clone turned up a few times. The CDR3 region is CASRRDGTGNSPLHF. CDR3 coding DNA: TGTGCCAGCAGACGCGACGGGACAGGGAACTCACCCCTCCACTTT. The rearrangement joins TRBV3-1 (or the pseudogene TRBV3-2) to TRBJ1-6, with 9 bases aligning to TRBD1. The CDR3 is 15 amino acids. The germline gives CDR1 LGHDT, CDR2 YNNKEL (reference sequence). V trimming: 6 bases; J trimming: 10 bases; junction bases outside the gene matches: 10.

In the case of this clone: The same CDR3 also results from other DNA sequences found in this sample. The V and J genes are TRBV27 and TRBJ1-6; 11 positions match TRBD1. V lost 3 bases and J lost 7; bases outside the gene matches: 2. CDR1 and CDR2 (germline): MNHEY, SMNVEV (reference sequence). The CDR3 consists of 15 residues. This CDR3 reads CASSFGTGGNSPLHF. The CDR3 coding sequence is TGTGCCAGCAGTTTCGGGACAGGGGGAAATTCACCCCTCCACTTT.

This chain links TRBV6-5 with TRBJ2-3; D gene unclear. There are 15 residues in the CDR3. Trimming removed 2 bases from V and 1 base from J, with 10 bases in between. Germline V lookup: CDR1 MNHEY, CDR2 SVGAGI. The CDR3 is CASSYGQPRTDTQYF. The CDR3 DNA is TGTGCCAGCAGTTACGGGCAGCCCCGCACAGATACGCAGTATTTT.

The rearrangement uses TRBV2 and TRBJ1-1; 8 nucleotides align to TRBD1. Germline V gene data show CDR1 as SNHLY and CDR2 as FYNNEI. CDR3 length equals 16 residues. The V and J ends lost 7 bases and 0 bases, in that order; junction bases with no gene match: 10. CDR3 DNA sequence: TGTGCCAGCAAGGGGGCAGGGGGCGTCTTGAACACTGAAGCTTTCTTT. As protein: CASKGAGGVLNTEAFF.

The V and J genes are TRBV5-1 and TRBJ2-5; 7 bases map to TRBD1. Trimming at V came to 5 bases and at J to 1 base, leaving 8 bases not matched to a gene. The germline gives CDR1 SGHRS, CDR2 YFSETQ. The CDR3 spans 15 residues. DNA of the CDR3: TGCGCCAGCAGTTTTAATAAGGGGGCCCAAGAGACCCAGTACTTC. It specifies CASSFNKGAQETQYF.

V and J are TRBV10-2 and TRBJ2-5; TRBD1 matches at 12 bases. There are 13 residues in the CDR3. V trimming: 8 bases; J trimming: 4 bases; junction bases outside the gene matches: 2. The germline V gene has CDR1 WSHSY and CDR2 SAAADI. Here the CDR3 reads CASGTGGIETQYF. CDR3 nucleotide sequence: TGCGCCAGCGGGACAGGGGGCATAGAGACCCAGTACTTC.

This clone has more than one count but fewer than ten. The chain links TRBV25-1 to TRBJ1-2; D call uncertain. The CDR3 has 15 amino acids. Germline V gene data show CDR1 as MGHDK and CDR2 as SYGVNS. V shed 3 bases and J shed 4 bases, with 15 bases lying between them. The CDR3 reads CASSELTGRGYGYTF. In nucleotides, the CDR3 is TGTGCCAGCAGTGAGTTGACGGGCCGGGGCTATGGCTACACCTTC.

The chain couples TRBV4-1 to TRBJ1-4; D gene ambiguous. The germline gives CDR1 MGHRA, CDR2 YSYEKL. This CDR3 has 16 residues. Between the trimmed V and J ends, which lost 1 base and 4 bases, there was a span of 13 bases. The CDR3 loop reads CASSQVPGVYNEKLFF. CDR3 bases: TGCGCCAGCAGCCAAGTCCCCGGGGTGTATAATGAAAAACTGTTTTTT.

The rearrangement links TRBV19 to TRBJ1-5, with 9 bases identical to TRBD1. V shed 9 bases, J shed 7 bases, and the junction held 7 bases outside the gene matches. The germline V gene encodes CDR1 LNHDA and CDR2 SQIVND (reference sequence). This CDR3 has 13 residues. This chain's CDR3 is CARITGGGQPQHF. In nucleotides, the CDR3 is TGTGCCAGAATTACAGGGGGCGGGCAGCCCCAGCATTTT.

This sequence joins TRBV5-1 and TRBJ2-3; a weak D match, TRBD1 (6 bases). Germline CDR1 SGHRS, CDR2 YFSETQ. There are 14 residues in the CDR3. V gave up 3 bases and J gave up 2 bases, with 10 bases separating them. The CDR3 region has the DNA TGCGCCAGCAGCTCCGACAGGTTCACAGATACGCAGTATTTT. Its protein product is CASSSDRFTDTQYF.

The V call is TRBV28, the J call TRBJ1-2, with D perhaps matching TRBD1 (5 bases). Trimming took 5 bases from V and 2 from J, leaving 12 bases between them. Germline values: CDR1 MDHEN, CDR2 SYDVKM. The CDR3 sequence is 14 residues long. This chain's CDR3 is CASSPLTDNYGYTF. The CDR3 DNA follows: TGTGCCAGCAGTCCATTGACAGACAACTATGGCTACACCTTC.

This clone was counted between two and nine times. The rearrangement joins TRBV6-5 to TRBJ1-6, with TRBD1 identical over 7 bases. Trimming removed 2 bases from V and 6 bases from J; junction bases left unmatched: 4. The CDR3 covers 15 residues. The germline CDR1 and CDR2 sequences are MNHEY and SVGAGI. CDR3 region: CASSYTRGRNSPLHF. The CDR3 DNA reads TGTGCCAGCAGTTACACGAGGGGGCGTAATTCACCCCTCCACTTT.

This clone occurred once. This rearrangement joins TRBV10-3 to TRBJ2-5, with D possibly TRBD1 on 5 matching bases. CDR1 ENHRY and CDR2 SYGVKD come from the germline V gene. The CDR3 length is 14 residues. V was pared by 6 bases and J by 3 bases, with 14 bases between. As DNA, the CDR3 is TGTGCCATCAGCCAGACAGCAACGAAAGAGACCCAGTACTTC. Its translation is CAISQTATKETQYF.

The genes are TRBV27 and TRBJ2-7; 10 bases agree with TRBD1. The CDR3 runs to 15 residues. The germline V gene has CDR1 MNHEY and CDR2 SMNVEV (reference sequence). V shed 2 bases, J shed 2 bases, and the junction held 3 bases outside the gene matches. The chain's CDR3 is CASSLRDRGPYEQYF. The CDR3 region has the DNA TGTGCCAGCAGTTTACGGGACAGGGGCCCCTACGAGCAGTACTTC.

This clone was counted between two and nine times. This chain uses TRBV27 with TRBJ1-2; 8 nucleotides align to TRBD1. Germline CDR1 MNHEY, CDR2 SMNVEV (reference sequence). CDR3 length: 14 residues. V shed 7 bases and J 4 bases; nucleotides not matched to a gene: 8. The CDR3 spells CASKSGTGLYGYTF. CDR3 bases: TGTGCCAGCAAGTCCGGGACAGGTCTCTATGGCTACACCTTC.

V and J are TRBV28 and TRBJ1-2, with TRBD1 matching 9 bases. From germline, CDR1 is MDHEN and CDR2 SYDVKM. Trimming removed 3 bases from V and 8 bases from J; junction bases left unmatched: 16. This CDR3 region has 17 residues. The CDR3 region has the DNA TGTGCCAGCAGTTTCGTCTTCCGGGACAGGGATAGTAGCGGCTACACCTTC. Translation gives CASSFVFRDRDSSGYTF.

The gene calls are TRBV5-1 and TRBJ1-3; D unresolved. This CDR3 is built from 15 residues. V lost 0 bases and J lost 0, with 7 bases in between. The germline CDR1 and CDR2 sequences are SGHRS and YFSETQ. DNA of the CDR3: TGCGCCAGCAGCTTGGGTACGAGCTCTGGAAACACCATATATTTT. Residues: CASSLGTSSGNTIYF.

This clone was picked up one time. V is TRBV6-2 or TRBV6-3 and J is TRBJ2-1, with 10 bases aligning to TRBD1. The germline CDR1 and CDR2 sequences are MNHEY and SVGEGT. This CDR3 is built from 17 residues. The V and J ends lost 5 bases and 13 bases, in that order; junction bases with no gene match: 20. CDR3: CASSKSTGTGENRLQFF. CDR3 sequence (DNA): TGTGCCAGCAGTAAGAGCACTGGGACAGGGGAAAATCGTCTCCAGTTCTTC.

This sequence joins TRBV6-2 or TRBV6-3 and TRBJ1-5, with a possible D match to TRBD1 (5 bases). The CDR3 has 16 amino acids. V was trimmed by 5 bases and J by 1 base, leaving 15 bases between them. Germline V lookup: CDR1 MNHEY, CDR2 SVGEGT. CDR3 loop: CASSQSPGVSNQPQHF. CDR3 coding DNA: TGTGCCAGCAGTCAATCTCCGGGGGTAAGCAATCAGCCCCAGCATTTT.

V is TRBV2 and J is TRBJ2-4; D possibly corresponds to TRBD2 (5 bases). V lost 2 bases and J 15 bases, leaving 14 bases between the germline ends. Germline V gene lookup returns CDR1 SNHLY and CDR2 FYNNEI. This CDR3 region has 12 residues. CDR3 in DNA: TGTGCCAGCAGTGAAAATGCGGGCCCCTTGTACTTC. This gives the protein CASSENAGPLYF.

The chain couples TRBV6-5 to TRBJ1-5; unclear D gene. Germline V gene sequence: CDR1 MNHEY, CDR2 SVGAGI. The CDR3 contains 15 residues. Trimming cost V 7 bases and J 0 bases, with 13 bases left between them. CDR3 bases: TGTGCCAGCACCCCAATGTGGAGTAGCAATCAGCCCCAGCATTTT. Its translation: CASTPMWSSNQPQHF.

This chain links TRBV2 with TRBJ1-4; D is undetermined. This CDR3 region has 13 residues. Trimming cost V 7 bases and J 5 bases, with 11 bases left between them. The germline V gene has CDR1 SNHLY and CDR2 FYNNEI. In DNA, the CDR3 is TGTGCCAGCACGAGACTGAAAAATGAAAAACTGTTTTTT. It specifies CASTRLKNEKLFF.

Points on this clone: At one boundary the junction diverges from the germline segment, which might be a read error. The rearrangement uses TRBV3-1 (or the pseudogene TRBV3-2) and TRBJ1-2; no clear D gene. The CDR3 length is 14 residues. Germline values: CDR1 LGHDT, CDR2 YNNKEL (reference sequence). The CDR3 sequence: CASSEDSVSIGYTF. The CDR3 nucleotides read TGTGCCAGCAGCGAAGACTCGGTCTCTATTGGCTACACCTTC.

This rearrangement joins TRBV9 to TRBJ2-2; TRBD1 might be the D (5 bases). The V end was cut by 0 bases, the J end by 0 bases, with 9 bases between. CDR1 SGDLS and CDR2 YYNGEE come from the germline V gene. There are 16 residues in the CDR3. The CDR3 loop is CASSVAAGTNTGELFF. The CDR3 nucleotides are TGTGCCAGCAGCGTAGCTGCAGGGACGAACACCGGGGAGCTGTTTTTT.